The 16 T cell receptor beta chains presented below share a single source sample, sequenced in a study of T-cell reconstitution after alpha-beta-depleted transplantation in children (dated by TCRdb to about 2016). Explained via the paper, the treatment or condition label denotes: allogeneic hematopoietic cell transplantation with graft depleted of TCRalphabeta T cells and CD19 B cells. The library was prepared using PCR. The listed sequencing device is Illumina HiSeq 2500. TCR libraries were prepared with molecular barcoding, using unique molecular identifiers to normalize TCRbeta repertoire quantification. The raw public reads went through TCRdb reprocessing: fastp at Q25, MiXCR clone calling, in-frame beta chains kept. Merged by CDR3 protein, the rows form single entries marked with the most common genes and DNA. This sample is represented by some 600,000 distinct CDR3 sequences; 10% to 15% of them were singletons. The top ten clonotypes cover about 2.2% of the sample.

Source: PBMCs, mostly from graft donor cells, taken 360 days after TCRalphabeta/CD19-depleted stem cell transplant. Receptors originate from a male patient younger than 18 who had a stem cell transplant for acute myeloid leukemia, so the T cells may come from the graft donor.

V is TRBV28 and J is TRBJ2-2; the D gene is possibly TRBD1 (5 bases). Trimming left V 6 bases short and J 1 base short, with 12 bases between. Germline assignment: CDR1 MDHEN and CDR2 SYDVKM. CDR3 length: 15 amino acids. The DNA for the CDR3 is TGTGCCAGCAGGCCTCATCAGGGGAACACCGGGGAGCTGTTTTTT. Translating it yields CASRPHQGNTGELFF.

The V gene is TRBV7-8, the J gene TRBJ2-1; 11 bases align to TRBD2. From germline, CDR1 is SGHVS and CDR2 FQNEAQ. The CDR3 has 16 amino acids. V lost 5 bases, J lost 5 bases, and 8 bases stayed unmatched. The CDR3 DNA reads TGTGCCAGCAGCGGATCCTTAGCGGGAGGGGACAATGAGCAGTTCTTC. This codes for CASSGSLAGGDNEQFF.

This clonotype occurred many times. The rearrangement links TRBV4-3 to TRBJ2-2; 11 positions agree with TRBD1. This CDR3 comprises 16 residues. The ends lost 4 bases at V and 3 bases at J; junction bases unmatched: 4. The germline gives CDR1 LGHNA, CDR2 YSLEER. Written as DNA, the CDR3 is TGCGCCAGCAGCCTCCGGACAGGGGGCCACACCGGGGAGCTGTTTTTT. This codes for CASSLRTGGHTGELFF.

This clonotype was observed a handful of times. The chain carries TRBV5-1 and TRBJ1-1; 8 bases fit TRBD1. The CDR3 spans 17 residues. Germline assignment: CDR1 SGHRS and CDR2 YFSETQ. V dropped 4 bases and J dropped 0; count of bases not matched to a gene: 11. The CDR3 protein is CASSPLTGDYMNTEAFF. The CDR3, as DNA: TGCGCCAGCAGCCCTCTGACAGGGGACTATATGAACACTGAAGCTTTCTTT.

This clonotype was seen many times. The rearrangement uses TRBV29-1 and TRBJ2-7, with a tentative D call TRBD1 (6 bases). The CDR3 contains 14 residues. Deletions cut 3 bases from V and 3 bases from J, with 15 bases between. Germline CDR1 is SQVTM and CDR2 is ANQGSEA. CDR3 region: CSVESGQGSYEQYF. The CDR3 nucleotides are TGCAGCGTTGAGTCAGGGCAGGGGAGCTACGAGCAGTACTTC.

The chain joins TRBV7-2 to TRBJ2-3; D is perhaps TRBD2 (5 bases). CDR1 and CDR2 (germline): SGHTA, FQGNSA. This CDR3 spans 14 amino acids. V was shortened by 5 bases and J by 7 bases, with 16 bases between the two germline ends. The CDR3 DNA is TGTGCCAGCAGCCCCCAGGCTAGCCCACATACGCAGTATTTT. Translated, it gives CASSPQASPHTQYF.

This sequence joins TRBV28 and TRBJ1-2, with D tentatively TRBD1 (5 bases). V was trimmed by 7 bases and J by 5 bases, leaving 8 bases between them. The CDR3 runs 11 residues. The germline V gene has CDR1 MDHEN and CDR2 SYDVKM. CDR3: CASTRGYGYTF. The CDR3 DNA reads as TGTGCCAGCACCCGGGGGTATGGCTACACCTTC.

This clonotype was detected only a few times. The CDR3 sequence: CSAATGKGGYTF. The CDR3 DNA reads TGCAGCGCCGCCACAGGGAAGGGTGGCTACACCTTC. The rearrangement joins TRBV29-1 to TRBJ1-2; possibly TRBD1 for D (6 bases). This CDR3 is built from 12 residues. V was pared by 7 bases and J by 7 bases, with 16 bases between. Germline values: CDR1 SQVTM, CDR2 ANQGSEA.

The J gene is TRBJ2-7, the V gene TRBV5-1; D uncertain. Germline CDR1 and CDR2: SGHRS and YFSETQ. The CDR3 loop spans 15 amino acids. V dropped 4 bases and J dropped 0 bases, with 14 bases sitting between them. The CDR3 loop reads CASSEPDVFSYEQYF. CDR3 bases: TGCGCCAGCAGCGAACCCGACGTTTTCTCCTACGAGCAGTACTTC.

The chain combines TRBV7-8 with TRBJ2-5, with D perhaps TRBD1 (6 bases). From germline, CDR1 is SGHVS and CDR2 FQNEAQ. The CDR3 covers 15 residues. The V end lost 1 base, the J end lost 3 bases, and 12 bases lay between the germline ends. CDR3 in DNA: TGTGCCAGCAGCTTAGGTGTCAGGGGTGAAGAGACCCAGTACTTC. This encodes CASSLGVRGEETQYF.

This clonotype has at least ten counts. This chain connects TRBV29-1 to TRBJ2-5; D ambiguous. The CDR3 loop spans 13 amino acids. Germline V gene sequence: CDR1 SQVTM, CDR2 ANQGSEA. Between the trimmed V and J ends, which lost 7 bases and 0 bases, there was a span of 12 bases. The CDR3 bases are TGCAGCGCCGAGTTTGGGTACCAAGAGACCCAGTACTTC. Translating gives CSAEFGYQETQYF.

This clonotype was seen many times. The chain couples TRBV11-3 to TRBJ2-1, with D possibly being TRBD2 (7 bases). V lost 2 bases to trimming and J lost 4 bases, with 12 bases between them. CDR3 length: 15 amino acids. The V gene's germline CDR1 is SGHNT and CDR2 YENEEA. The CDR3 reads CASSLWAGAYNEQFF. The CDR3 nucleotides read TGTGCCAGCAGCTTATGGGCGGGGGCATACAATGAGCAGTTCTTC.

This clonotype was seen a handful of times. This chain connects TRBV14 to TRBJ1-4, with TRBD1 matching 9 bases. CDR1 is SGHDN, CDR2 FVKESK, per germline. The CDR3 spans 15 residues. V gave up 1 base and J gave up 7 bases; unmatched junction bases: 4. The CDR3 coding sequence is TGTGCCAGCAGCCAAGGGGGACAGGGTGGTGAAAAACTGTTTTTT. This encodes CASSQGGQGGEKLFF.

The chain uses TRBV4-3 and TRBJ2-1; 15 bases align to TRBD2. The CDR3 consists of 20 residues. Germline CDR1 reads LGHNA; CDR2 reads YSLEER. V was clipped by 5 bases and J by 7 bases; unmatched bases: 18. CDR3 amino acids: CASSYDRDGLAGGPGNEQFF. CDR3 DNA sequence: TGCGCCAGCAGCTACGACAGGGACGGACTAGCGGGAGGGCCGGGGAATGAGCAGTTCTTC.

The sample holds a few counts of this clonotype. The chain's CDR3 is CSARDGRDSAFDEQFF. In nucleotides, the CDR3 is TGCAGTGCTAGAGATGGGAGGGACAGCGCTTTCGATGAGCAGTTCTTC. The rearrangement joins TRBV20-1 to TRBJ2-1; either TRBD1 or TRBD2 may fit D (7 bases each). The CDR3 covers 16 residues. The germline gives CDR1 DFQATT, CDR2 SNEGSKA (reference sequence). Trimming removed 0 bases from V and 8 bases from J, with 20 bases in between.

This clonotype was found many times. The V and J genes are TRBV24-1 and TRBJ2-1; possible D gene TRBD2, 6 bases. V was cut by 4 bases and J by 6 bases, with 18 bases left in between. The length of the CDR3 is 16 residues. In germline, CDR1 is KGHDR, CDR2 SFDVKD. The CDR3, as DNA: TGTGCCACCAGTGAACTCCGTGGGGCGGGGATCAATGAGCAGTTCTTC. Protein product: CATSELRGAGINEQFF.